This T cell receptor (beta chain) was retrieved from a study of T cell changes during pregnancy in multiple sclerosis. The V end lost 3 bases, the J end lost 6 bases, and 12 bases lay between the germline ends. Germline assignment: CDR1 LNHDA and CDR2 SQIVND (reference sequence). CDR3 length equals 14 residues. TCRdb's copy holds only in-frame clones and misses some; the assay was immunoSEQ multiplex PCR. The sample yields approximately 92,000 clones, approximately 92% seen once. This sequence was found in a female donor with multiple sclerosis, enrolled in a pregnancy study. The genes are TRBV19 and TRBJ1-5, with unresolved D. Material: peripheral blood, obtained in the first trimester of pregnancy. The CDR3 bases are TGTGCCAGTAGTATTTGGCAGGAGGGTCAGCCCCAGCATTTT. It codes for CASSIWQEGQPQHF.